The rows below give T cell receptor beta chains drawn from one sample of a study of immune reconstitution after stem cell transplant in scleroderma. Each CDR3 protein gets one entry after TCRdb re-called the RT-PCR reads with MiXCR. Among about 3,600 distinct CDR3 sequences listed, approximately 6% were seen once. The specimen was taken before or after autologous hematopoietic stem cell transplantation (not recorded which). These TCRs come from a female donor with systemic sclerosis. Each CDR3 is given with its conserved first and last residue. D genes are given only for firm matches. Clone size, where shown, is once, few, many, or a class for clones that have expanded.

J gene | D gene | clone size | V gene | CDR3 DNA | CDR3 protein
TRBJ2-7 | . | medium-sized | TRBV5-1 | TGCGCCAGCAGCTTGGTGGGAGGTCCCACCTACGAGCAGTACTTC | CASSLVGGPTYEQYF
TRBJ2-3 | . | medium-sized | TRBV5-8 | TGTGCCAGCAGCTTGCTCCCGGGGATGGCCGATACGCAGTATTTT | CASSLLPGMADTQYF
TRBJ1-1 | TRBD1 | medium-sized | TRBV20-1 | TGCAGTGCGACCGGGACAGGTACCACTGAAGCTTTCTTT | CSATGTGTTEAFF
TRBJ2-3 | . | few | TRBV11-2 | TGTGCCAGCAGCTTACTCTCGGGACATACCATAGATACGCAGTATTTT | CASSLLSGHTIDTQYF
TRBJ1-1 | . | medium-sized | TRBV20-1 | TGCAGTGCTAGACCGGGGGGCCCCCTGAAGGAAGCTTTCTTT | CSARPGGPLKEAFF
TRBJ2-2 | TRBD2 | medium-sized | TRBV20-1 | TGCAGTGCTAGCCGGAAGCGGGGAGGTGGAACCGGGGAGCTGTTTTTT | CSASRKRGGGTGELFF
TRBJ2-5 | . | medium-sized | TRBV5-1 | TGCGCCAGCAGCTTGGGACAAGAGACCCAGTACTTC | CASSLGQETQYF
TRBJ2-7 | TRBD1 | . | TRBV18 | TGTGCCAGCTCCCCCGGACAGGAGTACGAGCAGTACTTC | CASSPGQEYEQYF
TRBJ2-7 | . | medium-sized | TRBV10-2 | TGCGCCGGGGGAAGCTCCTACGAGCAGTACTTC | CAGGSSYEQYF
TRBJ1-1 | TRBD1 | medium-sized | TRBV18 | TGTGCCAGCTCACCCGCGACAGGGATGAACACTGAAGCTTTCTTT | CASSPATGMNTEAFF
TRBJ2-7 | TRBD1 | few | TRBV5-6 | TGTGCCAGCAGCTTGATCACAGGGGAAGGCGAGCAGTACTTC | CASSLITGEGEQYF
TRBJ2-7 | . | medium-sized | TRBV20-1 | TGCAGTGCCAAAAGATTCCAAGGAGAGCAGTACTTC | CSAKRFQGEQYF
TRBJ2-1 | TRBD2 | medium-sized | TRBV20-1 | TGCAGTGCACCCCGGGCTAGCGGGGGCCAGCAGTTCTTC | CSAPRASGGQQFF
TRBJ2-7 | TRBD2 | few | TRBV15 | TGTGCCACCAGCGGGACTAGCGGGTTAGATGAGCAGTACTTC | CATSGTSGLDEQYF
TRBJ2-7 | . | medium-sized | TRBV10-3 | TGTGCCATCAAACCGGACACGGACGAGCAGTACTTC | CAIKPDTDEQYF
TRBJ2-7 | TRBD1 | few | TRBV5-1 | TGCGCCAGCAGCCCAGGCGACAGGGGGCCATCCTACGAGCAGTACTTC | CASSPGDRGPSYEQYF